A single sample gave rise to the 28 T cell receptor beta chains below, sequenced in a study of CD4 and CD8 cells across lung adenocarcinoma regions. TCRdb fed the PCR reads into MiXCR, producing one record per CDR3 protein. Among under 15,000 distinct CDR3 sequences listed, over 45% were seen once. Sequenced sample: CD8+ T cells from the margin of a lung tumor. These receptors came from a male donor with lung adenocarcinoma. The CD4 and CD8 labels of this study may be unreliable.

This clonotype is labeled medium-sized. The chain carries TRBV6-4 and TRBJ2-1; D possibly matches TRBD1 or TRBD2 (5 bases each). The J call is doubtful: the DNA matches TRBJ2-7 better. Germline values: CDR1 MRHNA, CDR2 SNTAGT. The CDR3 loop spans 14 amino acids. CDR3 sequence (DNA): TGTGCCAGCAGTGACTCTCACGGGGCAAATGAGCAGTACTTC. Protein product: CASSDSHGANEQYF.

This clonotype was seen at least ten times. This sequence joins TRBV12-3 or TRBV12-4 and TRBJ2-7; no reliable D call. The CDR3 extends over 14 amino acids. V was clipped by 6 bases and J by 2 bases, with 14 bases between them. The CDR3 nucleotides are TGTGCCAGCAGCCCCATGGCTGGGGCCTACGAGCAGTACTTC. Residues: CASSPMAGAYEQYF.

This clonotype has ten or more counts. CDR3: CASSEKPGTGGNQPQHF. The CDR3, as DNA: TGTGCCAGCAGTGAAAAACCCGGGACAGGCGGTAATCAGCCCCAGCATTTT. The V gene is TRBV6-1, the J gene TRBJ1-5; 8 nucleotides line up with TRBD1. The CDR3 loop spans 17 amino acids. V shed 2 bases and J 4 bases; nucleotides not matched to a gene: 10. Germline CDR1 MNHNS, CDR2 SASEGT.

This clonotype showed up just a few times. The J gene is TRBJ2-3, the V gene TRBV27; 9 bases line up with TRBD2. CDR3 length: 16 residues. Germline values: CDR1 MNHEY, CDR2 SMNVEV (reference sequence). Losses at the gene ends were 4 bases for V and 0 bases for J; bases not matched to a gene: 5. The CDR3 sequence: CASSWLAGSSTDTQYF. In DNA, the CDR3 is TGTGCCAGCAGTTGGCTAGCGGGATCAAGCACAGATACGCAGTATTTT.

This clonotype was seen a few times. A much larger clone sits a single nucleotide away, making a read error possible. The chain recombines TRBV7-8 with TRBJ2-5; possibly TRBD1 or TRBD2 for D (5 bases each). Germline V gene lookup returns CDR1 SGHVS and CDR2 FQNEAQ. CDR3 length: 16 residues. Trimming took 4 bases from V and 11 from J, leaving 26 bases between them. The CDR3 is CASSYGTTSSYNEQYF. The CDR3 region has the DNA TGTGCCAGCAGCTACGGGACGACGAGCTCCTACAATGAGCAGTACTTC.

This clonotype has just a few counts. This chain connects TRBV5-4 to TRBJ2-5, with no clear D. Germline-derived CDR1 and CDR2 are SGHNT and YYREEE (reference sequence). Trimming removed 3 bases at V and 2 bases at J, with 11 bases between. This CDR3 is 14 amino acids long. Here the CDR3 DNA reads TGTGCCAGCAGCTCCTCGAGGTCACAAGAGACCCAGTACTTC. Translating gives CASSSSRSQETQYF.

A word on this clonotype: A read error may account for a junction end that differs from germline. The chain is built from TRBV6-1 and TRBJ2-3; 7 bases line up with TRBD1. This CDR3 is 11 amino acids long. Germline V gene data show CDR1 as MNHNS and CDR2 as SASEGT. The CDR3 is CASRDRNTLYF. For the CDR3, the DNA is TGTGCCAGCAGGGACAGGAACACGCTGTATTTT.

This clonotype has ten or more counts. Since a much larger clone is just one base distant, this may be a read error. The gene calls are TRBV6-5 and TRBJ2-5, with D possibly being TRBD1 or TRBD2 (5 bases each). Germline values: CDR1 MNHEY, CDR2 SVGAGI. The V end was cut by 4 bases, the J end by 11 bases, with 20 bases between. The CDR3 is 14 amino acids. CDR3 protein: CASSLFREPNEQYF. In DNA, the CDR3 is TGTGCCAGCAGTTTGTTCAGGGAGCCGAATGAGCAGTACTTC.

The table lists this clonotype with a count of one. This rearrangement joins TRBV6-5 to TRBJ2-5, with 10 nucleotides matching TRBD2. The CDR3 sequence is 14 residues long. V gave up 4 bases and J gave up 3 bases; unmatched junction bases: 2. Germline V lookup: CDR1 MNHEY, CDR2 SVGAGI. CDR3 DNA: TGTGCCAGCAGTTTCGGACTAGCGGAAGAGACCCAGTACTTC. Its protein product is CASSFGLAEETQYF.

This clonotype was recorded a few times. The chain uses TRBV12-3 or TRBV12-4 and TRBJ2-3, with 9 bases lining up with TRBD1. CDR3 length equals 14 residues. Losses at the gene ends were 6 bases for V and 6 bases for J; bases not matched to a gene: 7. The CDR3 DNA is TGTGCCAGCAGAGCCGGGACAGGGAGTGATACGCAGTATTTT. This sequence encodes CASRAGTGSDTQYF.

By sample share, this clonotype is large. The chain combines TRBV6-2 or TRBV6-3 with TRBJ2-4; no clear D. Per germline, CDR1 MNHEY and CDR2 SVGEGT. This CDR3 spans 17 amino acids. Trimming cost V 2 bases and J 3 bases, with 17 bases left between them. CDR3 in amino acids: CASSYGHSVLVKNIQYF. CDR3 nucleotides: TGTGCCAGCAGTTACGGGCATTCTGTGTTGGTCAAAAACATTCAGTACTTC.

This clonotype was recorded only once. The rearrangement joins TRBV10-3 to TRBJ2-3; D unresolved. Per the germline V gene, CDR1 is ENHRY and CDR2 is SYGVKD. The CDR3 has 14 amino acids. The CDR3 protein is CAGTGSWNADTQYF. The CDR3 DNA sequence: TGTGCGGGCACCGGGTCCTGGAACGCAGATACGCAGTATTTT.

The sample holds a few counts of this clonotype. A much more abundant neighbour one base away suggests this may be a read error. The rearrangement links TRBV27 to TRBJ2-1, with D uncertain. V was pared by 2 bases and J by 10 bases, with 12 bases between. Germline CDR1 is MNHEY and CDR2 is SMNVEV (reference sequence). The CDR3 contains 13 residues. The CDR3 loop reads CASSLTLPNEQFF. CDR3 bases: TGTGCCAGCAGTTTAACCTTGCCTAACGAGCAGTTCTTC.

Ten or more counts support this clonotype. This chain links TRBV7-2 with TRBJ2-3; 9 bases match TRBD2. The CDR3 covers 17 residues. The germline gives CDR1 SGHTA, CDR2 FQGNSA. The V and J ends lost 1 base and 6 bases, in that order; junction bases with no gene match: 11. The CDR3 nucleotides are TGTGCCAGCAGCTTAGAGGGCAGCGGGAGGTTCTCCGATACGCAGTATTTT. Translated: CASSLEGSGRFSDTQYF. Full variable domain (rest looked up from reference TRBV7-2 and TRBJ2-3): GAGVSQSPSNKVTEKGKDVELRCDPISGHTALYWYRQSLGQGLEFLIYFQGNSAPDKSGLPSDRFSAERTGGSVSTLTIQRTQQEDSAVYLCASSLEGSGRFSDTQYFGPGTRLTVL.

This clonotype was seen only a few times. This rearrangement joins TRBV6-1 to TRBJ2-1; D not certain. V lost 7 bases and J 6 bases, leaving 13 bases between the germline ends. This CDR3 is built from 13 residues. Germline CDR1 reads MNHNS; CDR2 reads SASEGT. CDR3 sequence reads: CASTRIMGNEQFF. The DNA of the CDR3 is TGTGCCAGCACCCGGATTATGGGCAATGAGCAGTTCTTC.

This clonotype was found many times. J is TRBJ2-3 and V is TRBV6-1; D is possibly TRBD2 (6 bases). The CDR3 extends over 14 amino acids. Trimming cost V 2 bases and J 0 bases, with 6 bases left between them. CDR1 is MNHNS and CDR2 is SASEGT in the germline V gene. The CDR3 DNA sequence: TGTGCCAGCAGTGAACTAGCGAGCACAGATACGCAGTATTTT. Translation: CASSELASTDTQYF.

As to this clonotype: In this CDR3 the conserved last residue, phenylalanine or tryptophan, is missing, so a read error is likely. The CDR3 here is CASSSWIAGGQASQYL. CDR3 nucleotides: TGTGCCAGCAGTTCCTGGATAGCGGGGGGGCAAGCGTCCCAGTACTTG. The gene calls are TRBV6-5 and TRBJ2-5; TRBD2 matches 11 bases. CDR1 and CDR2 from the germline V gene are MNHEY and SVGAGI. This CDR3 has 16 amino acids. With 4 bases clipped from V and 9 bases from J, the junction kept 13 bases outside the gene matches.

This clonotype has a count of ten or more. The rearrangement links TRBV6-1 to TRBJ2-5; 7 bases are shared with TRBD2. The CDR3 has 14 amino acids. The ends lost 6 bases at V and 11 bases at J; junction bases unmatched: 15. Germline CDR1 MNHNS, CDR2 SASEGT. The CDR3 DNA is TGTGCCAGCAGGAGGACTAGTAGGAACGATGAGCAGTACTTC. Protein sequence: CASRRTSRNDEQYF.

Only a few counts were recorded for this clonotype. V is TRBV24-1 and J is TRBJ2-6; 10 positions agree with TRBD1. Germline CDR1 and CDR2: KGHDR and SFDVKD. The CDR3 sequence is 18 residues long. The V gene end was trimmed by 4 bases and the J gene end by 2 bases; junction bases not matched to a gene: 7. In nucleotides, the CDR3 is TGTGCCACCAGTGACCGGGACAGGGGAGGAACTGGGGCCAACGTCCTGACTTTC. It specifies CATSDRDRGGTGANVLTF.

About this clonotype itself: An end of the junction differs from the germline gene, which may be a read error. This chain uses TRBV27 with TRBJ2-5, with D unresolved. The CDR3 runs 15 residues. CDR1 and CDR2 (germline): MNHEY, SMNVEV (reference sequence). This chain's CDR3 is CASSSVSRGQDTQYF. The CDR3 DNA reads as TGTGCCAGCAGTTCAGTGAGCCGTGGCCAAGATACCCAGTACTTC.

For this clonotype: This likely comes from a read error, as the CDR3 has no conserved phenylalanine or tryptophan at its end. The chain's CDR3 is CASSSGGDKTQYS. In DNA form, the CDR3 reads TGTGCCAGCAGCTCGGGGGGGGACAAGACCCAGTACTCC. The V and J genes are TRBV6-1 and TRBJ2-5, with 8 bases aligning to TRBD2. This CDR3 has 13 amino acids. Germline assignment: CDR1 MNHNS and CDR2 SASEGT. V lost 6 bases and J lost 6; bases outside the gene matches: 6.

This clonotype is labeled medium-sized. The CDR3 loop is CASSTGTSGYNEQFF. DNA for the CDR3: TGTGCCAGCAGTACCGGGACTAGCGGTTACAATGAGCAGTTCTTC. The chain recombines TRBV6-5 with TRBJ2-1; 11 nucleotides agree with TRBD2. The CDR3 has 15 residues. V lost 5 bases and J lost 4; bases outside the gene matches: 4. CDR1 is MNHEY and CDR2 is SVGAGI in the germline V gene.

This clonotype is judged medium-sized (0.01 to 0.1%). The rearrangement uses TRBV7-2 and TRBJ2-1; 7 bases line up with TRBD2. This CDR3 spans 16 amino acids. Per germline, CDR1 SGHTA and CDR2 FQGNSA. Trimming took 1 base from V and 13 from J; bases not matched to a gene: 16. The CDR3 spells CASSLDATTSRETQFF. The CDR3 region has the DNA TGTGCCAGCAGCTTAGATGCCACCACCTCGCGGGAGACCCAGTTCTTC.

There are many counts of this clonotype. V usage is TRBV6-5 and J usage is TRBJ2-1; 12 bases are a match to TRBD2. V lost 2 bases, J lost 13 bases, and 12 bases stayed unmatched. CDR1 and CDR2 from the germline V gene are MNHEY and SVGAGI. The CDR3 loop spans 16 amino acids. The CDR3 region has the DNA TGTGCCAGCAGTTACAGGACTAGCGGGACACCGTCTACTCAGTTCTTC. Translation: CASSYRTSGTPSTQFF.

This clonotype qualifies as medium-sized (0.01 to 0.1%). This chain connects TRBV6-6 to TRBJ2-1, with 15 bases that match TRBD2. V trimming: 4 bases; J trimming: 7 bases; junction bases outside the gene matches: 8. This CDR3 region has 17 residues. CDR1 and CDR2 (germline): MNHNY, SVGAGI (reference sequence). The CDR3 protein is CASSSRIGTSGRNEQFF. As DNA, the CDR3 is TGTGCCAGCAGTTCCCGAATTGGGACTAGCGGGAGGAATGAGCAGTTCTTC.

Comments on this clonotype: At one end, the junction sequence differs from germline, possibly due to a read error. The CDR3, as DNA: TGTGCCAGCGAAGGCGGGAGGGGGCATAAAGCCAAAGATATGCAGTACTTT. Its translation is CASEGGRGHKAKDMQYF. The rearrangement links TRBV6-1 to TRBJ2-4; 9 positions agree with TRBD2. The CDR3 is made up of 17 amino acids. The V gene's germline CDR1 is MNHNS and CDR2 SASEGT.

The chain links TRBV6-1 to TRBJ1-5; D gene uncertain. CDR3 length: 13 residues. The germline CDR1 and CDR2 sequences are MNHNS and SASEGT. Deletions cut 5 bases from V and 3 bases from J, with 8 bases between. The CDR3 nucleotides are TGTGCCAGCAGTCCAGGACCCAATCAGCCCCAGCATTTT. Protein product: CASSPGPNQPQHF.

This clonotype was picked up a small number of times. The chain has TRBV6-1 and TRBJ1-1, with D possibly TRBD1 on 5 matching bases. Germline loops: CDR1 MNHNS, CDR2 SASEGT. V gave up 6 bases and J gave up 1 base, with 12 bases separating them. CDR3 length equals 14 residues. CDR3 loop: CASSDRSGNTEAFF. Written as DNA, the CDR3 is TGTGCCAGCAGCGACAGATCCGGGAACACTGAAGCTTTCTTT.